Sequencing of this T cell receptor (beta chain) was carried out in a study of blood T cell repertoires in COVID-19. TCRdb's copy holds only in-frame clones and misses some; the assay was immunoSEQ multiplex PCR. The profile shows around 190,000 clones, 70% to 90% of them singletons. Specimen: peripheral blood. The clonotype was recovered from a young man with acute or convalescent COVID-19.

This CDR3 reads CASSQSSGPYYEQYF. CDR3 coding DNA: TGTGCCAGCAGCCAATCTAGCGGGCCTTACTACGAGCAGTACTTC. The chain recombines TRBV3-1 (or the pseudogene TRBV3-2) with TRBJ2-7, with 8 bases fitting TRBD2. V gave up 2 bases and J gave up 3 bases; unmatched junction bases: 6. The CDR3 loop spans 15 amino acids. Germline V gene sequence: CDR1 LGHDT, CDR2 YNNKEL (reference sequence).